This TCR beta chain originates from a study of cytomegalovirus exposure and HLA in healthy donors. Study results and limitations: Reportedly, HLA-A and HLA-B alleles of most subjects were accurately predicted from TCR beta. An observed cluster of highly shared sequence variants was recorded as a likely sequencing artifact.

This CDR3 is built from 15 residues. J was trimmed by 7 bases and V by 5 bases; bases with no gene match: 10. Germline V gene lookup returns CDR1 SGHTA and CDR2 FQGTGA. Of note for this clone: Its antigen is currently unknown.

The study ran its PCR with 60 Vbeta and 13 Jbeta primers. The method was immunoSEQ multiplex PCR; TCRdb's version includes in-frame clones alone and lacks a portion of them. The table lists some 150,000 clones, 77% of them singletons. The source of this sequence is a female donor in good health and CMV-seronegative. The chain uses TRBV7-3 and TRBJ2-1; 8 bases align to TRBD1. Material: PBMCs. CDR3 amino acids: CASSQDRALRNEQFF. The CDR3 nucleotides read TGTGCCAGCAGCCAGGACAGGGCCCTCCGGAATGAGCAGTTCTTC.